This TCR beta chain is from a study of blood T cells in healthy people across ages (dated by TCRdb to the mid-2010s). Notes on the research overall: Template switching captured roughly one uniquely barcoded TCR beta cDNA molecule per two T cells in model experiments. Age-related changes in TCR beta repertoire diversity were measured in the study by deep sequencing normalized with unique cDNA molecular identifiers. Donors were grouped into four age groups: young (average 16 years), middle-aged (about 38), aged (around 60) and long-lived (roughly 80). Donors of different ages were randomly distributed across sequencing lanes to avoid experimental bias. For two donors (one aged 18 to 29 and one aged 80 or older), the study analyzed two additional independent replicas of 1 million unique cDNA reads from the same blood draw. Results the study describes overall, beyond this receptor: Because the CMV infection status of the donors was unknown, age-related changes in expanded clonotypes may potentially have been confounded. Observed TCR beta diversity correlated strongly with the percentage of naive T cells measured by flow cytometry. Since profiling was done on bulk unsorted PBMCs, naive and antigen-experienced compartments could not be conclusively compared. The long-lived group showed more naive CD4+ T cells, fewer expanded clones and increased TCR diversity than the aged group, suggesting age selection. As age increased, observed TCR beta diversity per million T cells dropped in a roughly linear way, and a significant reduction was already evident by age 40. Estimates of total diversity from one million sequenced T cells were regarded as lower bounds and underestimates.

The donors were under 40 Caucasian individuals from Russia, aged about 6 to 100 years, who were systemically healthy. Each donor gave ten milliliters of peripheral blood, drawn into EDTA-treated Vacutainer tubes. PBMCs were isolated by Ficoll-Paque density-gradient centrifugation, with at least 6 million obtained per sample. Trizol reagent was used to extract total RNA from the PBMCs, yielding at least 6 micrograms per sample. For every donor, an aliquot of PBMCs went through flow cytometry to measure the percentages of naive CD45RAhigh/CD27high T cells. This clonotype was recorded only once. Its binding antigen is unknown. Per-base quality was not reported, and no clone a single base away is much larger than it. According to the germline V gene, CDR1 reads MDHEN and CDR2 reads SYDVKM. The V end gives up 3 bases and the J end 0 bases, leaving 11 bases in the junction not matched to a gene. Measured from the cysteine to the phenylalanine, the CDR3 is 17 residues long. Only the CDR3 region is kept as DNA, spanning 51 bases read in frame from base 1.

Receptor amplification or capture employed 5' RACE. These reads were obtained on an Illumina HiSeq 2500. A second PCR of about 7 to 12 cycles was run with a J-beta primer mix and a sample-barcoded 5' primer. A unique molecular identifier was introduced onto each TCR beta cDNA molecule by a template-switch 5' adaptor carrying 12 random nucleotides. At least 2.5 million CDR3-containing paired-end reads were obtained from each sample. First-strand cDNA synthesis was performed from all RNA using the Mint cDNA synthesis kit, with priming by a TRBC-specific oligonucleotide. All cDNA was treated with uracil-DNA glycosylase and then went through a first 18-cycle PCR with the universal primers M1SS and BC2_uni_R. In the authors' own workflow: For normalization, 1 million high-quality reads, each with a distinct molecular identifier, were randomly selected from each sample. Reads with shared molecular identifiers were discarded instead of being binned into consensus sequences. CDR3 identification, clonotype clustering and error correction used MiTCR with a Q25 quality threshold and the strictest error-elimination algorithm. A nonparametric unseen species model using Euler transformation provided a lower-bound estimate of total TCR beta diversity. TCRdb handled the public reads itself, with Q25 trimming in fastp and clone calling in MiXCR, and kept productive beta chains. Under each unique CDR3 protein, matching rows form one entry showing the most common genes and DNA. TCRdb, rather than the study authors, made the V and J calls. The sample table shows roughly 1,300,000 distinct CDR3 sequences, and approximately 59% are seen once. The ten largest account for over 5% of the sample.

The sequenced sample consisted of blood. This receptor was obtained from a man younger than 35 in good health. Recombination linked TRBV28 to TRBJ2-7; 7 of the junction bases match TRBD1. This receptor carries the CDR3 CASSFGVQRGPSYEQYF. The sequenced DNA is TGTGCCAGCAGTTTCGGGGTACAGAGGGGGCCCTCCTACGAGCAGTACTTC.